A single sample gave rise to the 4 T cell receptor beta chains below, sequenced in a study of long-term antiretroviral therapy in people with HIV. The immunoSEQ assay was v3.0, run at survey level. The repertoire was sequenced with immunoSEQ multiplex PCR; TCRdb's copy has only in-frame clones and lacks some. The sample has 36,000 or so clones; roughly 82% are singletons. Sample: unsorted PBMCs, taken 0.6 years after starting antiretroviral therapy. These TCRs come from a man between 18 and 35 years old with HIV.

The table lists this clone with a few counts. The chain joins TRBV2 to TRBJ2-7, with 7 bases fitting TRBD1. The germline CDR1 and CDR2 sequences are SNHLY and FYNNEI. The junction had 7 bases not matched to a gene; V was cut back by 4 bases and J by 1 base. The CDR3 covers 15 residues. The CDR3 loop reads CASSVQGKPSYEQYF. CDR3 coding DNA: TGTGCCAGCAGTGTACAGGGGAAGCCATCCTACGAGCAGTACTTC.

The DNA of the CDR3 is TGTGCCAGCAGTTTAAACCCCTCAGGGGGGGCAAGCGAGCAGTACTTC. It specifies CASSLNPSGGASEQYF. The V call is TRBV28, the J call TRBJ2-7; D tentatively reads TRBD1 or TRBD2 (7 bases each). Germline V gives CDR1 MDHEN, CDR2 SYDVKM. The V and J ends lost 2 bases and 6 bases respectively, with 20 bases between them. This CDR3 has 16 residues.

The genes are TRBV27 and TRBJ2-7; the D is unclear. Germline V gene lookup returns CDR1 MNHEY and CDR2 SMNVEV (reference sequence). V was clipped by 5 bases and J by 4 bases, with 9 bases between them. The CDR3 has 12 amino acids. The CDR3 sequence: CASSPGPYEQYF. Written as DNA, the CDR3 is TGTGCCAGCAGTCCCGGACCTTACGAGCAGTACTTC.

V gene TRBV27 combines with J gene TRBJ2-4; a weak D match, TRBD1 (6 bases). The CDR3 has 19 residues. V was cut by 2 bases and J by 1 base, with 21 bases left in between. Germline V gene sequence: CDR1 MNHEY, CDR2 SMNVEV (reference sequence). CDR3 region: CASSLHPRGAAVAKNIQYF. In DNA, the CDR3 is TGTGCCAGCAGTTTACACCCCAGGGGTGCGGCCGTGGCCAAAAACATTCAGTACTTC.